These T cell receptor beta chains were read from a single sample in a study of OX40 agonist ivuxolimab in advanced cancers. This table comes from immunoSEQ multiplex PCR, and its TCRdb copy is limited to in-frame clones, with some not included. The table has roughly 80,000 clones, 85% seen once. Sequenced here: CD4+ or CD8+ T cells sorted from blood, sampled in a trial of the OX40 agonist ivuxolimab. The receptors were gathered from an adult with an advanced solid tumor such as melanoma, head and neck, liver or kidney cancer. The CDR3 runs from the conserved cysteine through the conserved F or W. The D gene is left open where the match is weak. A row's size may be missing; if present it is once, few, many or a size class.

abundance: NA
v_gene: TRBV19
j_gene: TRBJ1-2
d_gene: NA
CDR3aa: CASSIQGSSYGYTF
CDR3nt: TGTGCCAGTAGTATACAGGGGAGTTCGTATGGCTACACCTTC

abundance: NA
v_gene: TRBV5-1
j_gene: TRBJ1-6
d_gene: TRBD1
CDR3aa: CASSLGLQGVSPLHF
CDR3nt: TGCGCCAGCAGCTTGGGTTTACAGGGGGTCTCACCCCTCCACTTT

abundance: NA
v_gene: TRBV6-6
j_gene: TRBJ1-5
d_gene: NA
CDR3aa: CASSSGLGDQPQHF
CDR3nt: TGTGCCAGCAGTTCGGGTTTGGGAGATCAGCCCCAGCATTTT

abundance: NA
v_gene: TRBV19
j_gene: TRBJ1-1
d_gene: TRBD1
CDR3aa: CASRLQGAVDTEAFF
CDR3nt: TGTGCCAGTAGATTACAGGGGGCGGTTGACACTGAAGCTTTCTTT

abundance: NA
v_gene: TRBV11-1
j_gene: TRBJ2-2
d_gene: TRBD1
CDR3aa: CASSFEGQLFANTGELFF
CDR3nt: TGTGCCAGCAGCTTTGAGGGACAGTTGTTCGCGAACACCGGGGAGCTGTTTTTT

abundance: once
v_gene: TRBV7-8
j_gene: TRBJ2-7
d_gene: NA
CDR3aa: CASSQDPRDLGDYEQYF
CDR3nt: TGTGCCAGCAGTCAGGACCCCCGGGACTTAGGCGACTACGAGCAGTACTTC

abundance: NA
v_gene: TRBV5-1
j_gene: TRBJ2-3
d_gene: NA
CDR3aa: CASSLATPDTQYF
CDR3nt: TGCGCCAGCAGCTTGGCCACCCCAGATACGCAGTATTTT

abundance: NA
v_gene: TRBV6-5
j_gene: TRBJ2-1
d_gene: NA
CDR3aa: CASSYSRGRDEQFF
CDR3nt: TGTGCCAGCAGTTACTCGAGGGGCCGGGATGAGCAGTTCTTC

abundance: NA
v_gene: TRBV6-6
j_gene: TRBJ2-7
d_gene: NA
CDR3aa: CASSDLNYEQYF
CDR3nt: TGTGCCAGCAGTGACCTGAACTACGAGCAGTACTTC

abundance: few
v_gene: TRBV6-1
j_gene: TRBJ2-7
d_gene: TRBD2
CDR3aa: CASSEGGGAYEQYF
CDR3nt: TGTGCCAGCAGTGAAGGGGGAGGGGCCTACGAGCAGTACTTC

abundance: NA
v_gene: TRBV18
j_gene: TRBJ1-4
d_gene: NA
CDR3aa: CASSPPGPINEKLFF
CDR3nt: TGTGCCAGCTCACCACCGGGCCCGATTAATGAAAAACTGTTTTTT

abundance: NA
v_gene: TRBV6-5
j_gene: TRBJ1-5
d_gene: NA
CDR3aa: CASSYSAAINQPQHF
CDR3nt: TGTGCCAGCAGTTACTCGGCTGCTATCAATCAGCCCCAGCATTTT

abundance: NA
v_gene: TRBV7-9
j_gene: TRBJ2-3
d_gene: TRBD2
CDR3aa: CASSPGRTSGGEDTQYF
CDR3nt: TGTGCCAGCAGCCCGGGAAGGACTAGCGGGGGTGAAGATACGCAGTATTTT

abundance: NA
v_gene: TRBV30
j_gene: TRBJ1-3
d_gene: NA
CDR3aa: CAWRAWGASGNTIYF
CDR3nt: TGTGCCTGGAGGGCTTGGGGGGCCTCTGGAAACACCATATATTTT

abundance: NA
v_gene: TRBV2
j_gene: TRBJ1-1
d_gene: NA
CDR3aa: CASSADMNTEAFF
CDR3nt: TGTGCCAGCAGTGCAGACATGAACACTGAAGCTTTCTTT

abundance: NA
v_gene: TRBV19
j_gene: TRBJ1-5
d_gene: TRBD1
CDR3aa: CASSLPGTGVSNQPQHF
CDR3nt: TGTGCCAGTAGCCTCCCCGGGACAGGGGTAAGCAATCAGCCCCAGCATTTT

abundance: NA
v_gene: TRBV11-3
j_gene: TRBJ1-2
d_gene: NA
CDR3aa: CASSLDRARGSGGYTF
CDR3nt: TGTGCCAGCAGCTTAGATCGGGCACGGGGTAGCGGTGGCTACACCTTC

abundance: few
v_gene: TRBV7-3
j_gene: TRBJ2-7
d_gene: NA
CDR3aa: CASAKDSSYEQYF
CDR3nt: TGTGCCAGCGCCAAAGACAGCTCCTACGAGCAGTACTTC

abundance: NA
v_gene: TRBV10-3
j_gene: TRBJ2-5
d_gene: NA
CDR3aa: CAISERGSQETQYF
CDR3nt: TGTGCCATCAGTGAGCGGGGTAGCCAAGAGACCCAGTACTTC

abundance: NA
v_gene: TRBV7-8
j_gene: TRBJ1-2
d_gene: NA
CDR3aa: CASSLGEIGYGYTF
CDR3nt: TGTGCCAGCAGCTTAGGGGAAATTGGCTATGGCTACACCTTC

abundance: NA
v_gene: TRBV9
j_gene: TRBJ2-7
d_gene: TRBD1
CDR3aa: CASSVTGGTYEQYF
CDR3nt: TGTGCCAGCAGCGTTACAGGGGGCACCTACGAGCAGTACTTC

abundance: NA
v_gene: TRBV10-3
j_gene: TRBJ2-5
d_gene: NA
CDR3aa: CAISANSGFQETQYF
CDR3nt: TGTGCCATCAGTGCTAACTCAGGCTTCCAAGAGACCCAGTACTTC

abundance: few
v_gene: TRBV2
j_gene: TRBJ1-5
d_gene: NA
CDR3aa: CASTAENSNQPQHF
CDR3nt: TGTGCCAGCACGGCAGAGAATAGCAATCAGCCCCAGCATTTT

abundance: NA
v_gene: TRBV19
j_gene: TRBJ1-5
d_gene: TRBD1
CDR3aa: CATRQGGLLRQPQHF
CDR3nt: TGTGCCACCAGGCAGGGGGGCTTACTACGGCAGCCCCAGCATTTT

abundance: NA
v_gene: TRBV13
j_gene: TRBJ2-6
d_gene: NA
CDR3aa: CASSSSGVSGANVLTF
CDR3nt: TGTGCCAGCAGCTCCTCTGGAGTCTCTGGGGCCAACGTCCTGACTTTC

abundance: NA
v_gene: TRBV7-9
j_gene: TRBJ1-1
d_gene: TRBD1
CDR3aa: CASSLDANRGPRKAFF
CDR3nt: TGTGCCAGCAGCTTAGATGCAAACAGGGGGCCCAGAAAAGCTTTCTTT

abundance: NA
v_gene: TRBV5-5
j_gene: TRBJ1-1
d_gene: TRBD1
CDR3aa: CASSYSPGQTQARMNTEAFF
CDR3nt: TGTGCCAGCAGCTACTCCCCGGGACAGACCCAAGCTCGCATGAACACTGAAGCTTTCTTT

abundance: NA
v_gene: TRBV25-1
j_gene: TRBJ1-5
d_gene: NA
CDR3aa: CASSEGGSWNQPQHF
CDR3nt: TGTGCCAGCAGTGAGGGGGGAAGTTGGAATCAGCCCCAGCATTTT

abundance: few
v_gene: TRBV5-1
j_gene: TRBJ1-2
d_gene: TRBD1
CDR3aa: CASSSHQGVGGIGYTF
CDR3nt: TGCGCCAGCAGCTCCCATCAGGGGGTAGGGGGAATAGGCTACACCTTC

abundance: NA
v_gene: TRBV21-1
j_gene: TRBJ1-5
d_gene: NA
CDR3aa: CASSKGGDPSIYSNQPQHF
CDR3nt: TGTGCCAGCAGCAAAGGTGGGGACCCAAGTATCTATAGCAATCAGCCCCAGCATTTT

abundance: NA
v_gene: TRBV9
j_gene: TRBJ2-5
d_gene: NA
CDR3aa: CASSPGGRLQETQYF
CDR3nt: TGTGCCAGCAGCCCCGGTGGGCGATTACAAGAGACCCAGTACTTC

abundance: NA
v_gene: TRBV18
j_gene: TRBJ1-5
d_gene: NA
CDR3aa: CASSPSYGNNQPQHF
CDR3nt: TGTGCCAGCTCACCGAGCTACGGAAACAATCAGCCCCAGCATTTT

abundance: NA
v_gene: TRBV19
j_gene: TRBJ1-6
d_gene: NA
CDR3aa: CASSGVEGSPLHF
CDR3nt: TGTGCCAGTAGTGGGGTCGAGGGTTCACCCCTCCACTTT

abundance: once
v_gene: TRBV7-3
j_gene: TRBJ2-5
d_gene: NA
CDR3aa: CASSPQGSQETQYF
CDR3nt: TGTGCCAGCAGCCCACAGGGATCCCAAGAGACCCAGTACTTC

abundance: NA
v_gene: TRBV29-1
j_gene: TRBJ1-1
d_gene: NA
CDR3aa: CSVGYRLMNTEAFF
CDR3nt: TGCAGCGTTGGGTACAGACTCATGAACACTGAAGCTTTCTTT

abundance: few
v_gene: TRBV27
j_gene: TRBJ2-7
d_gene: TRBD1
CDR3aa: CASSLRDRVYEQYF
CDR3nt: TGTGCCAGCAGTTTAAGGGACAGGGTCTACGAGCAGTACTTC

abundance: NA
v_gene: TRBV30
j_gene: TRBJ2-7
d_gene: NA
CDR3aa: CAWSVEGSYEQYF
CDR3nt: TGTGCCTGGAGTGTAGAGGGTTCCTACGAGCAGTACTTC

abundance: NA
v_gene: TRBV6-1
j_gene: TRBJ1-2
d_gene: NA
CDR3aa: CASHTHYGYTF
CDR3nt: TGTGCCAGCCACACCCACTATGGCTACACCTTC

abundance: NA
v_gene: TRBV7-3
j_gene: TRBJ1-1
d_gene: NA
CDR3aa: CASSPGGVGEAFF
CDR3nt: TGTGCCAGCAGCCCCGGGGGGGTGGGTGAAGCTTTCTTT

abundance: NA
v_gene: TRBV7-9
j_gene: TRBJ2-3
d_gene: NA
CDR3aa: CASSLGQQADTQYF
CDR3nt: TGTGCCAGCAGCTTAGGGCAACAGGCAGATACGCAGTATTTT

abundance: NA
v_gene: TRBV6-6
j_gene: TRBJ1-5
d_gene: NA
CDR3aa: CASSPFSNQPQHF
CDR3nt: TGTGCCAGCAGTCCATTTAGCAATCAGCCCCAGCATTTT

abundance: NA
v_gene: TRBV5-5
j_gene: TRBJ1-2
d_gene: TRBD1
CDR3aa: CASSRTGTSAEVYGYTF
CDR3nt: TGTGCCAGCAGTCGGACAGGGACGAGTGCAGAAGTCTATGGCTACACCTTC

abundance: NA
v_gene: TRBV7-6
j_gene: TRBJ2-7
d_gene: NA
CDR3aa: CASSLESGPGEQYF
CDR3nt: TGTGCCAGCAGCTTAGAATCGGGTCCAGGTGAGCAGTACTTC

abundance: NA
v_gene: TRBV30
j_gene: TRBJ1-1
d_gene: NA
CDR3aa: CAWSVVGGTETFF
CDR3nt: TGTGCCTGGAGTGTTGTGGGGGGCACTGAAACTTTCTTT

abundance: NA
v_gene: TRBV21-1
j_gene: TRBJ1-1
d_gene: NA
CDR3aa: CASSLHRGMGTEAFF
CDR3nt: TGTGCCAGCAGCCTCCACAGGGGGATGGGGACTGAAGCTTTCTTT

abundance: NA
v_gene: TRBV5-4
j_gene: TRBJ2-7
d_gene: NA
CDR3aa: CASSFSGLEQYF
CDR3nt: TGTGCCAGCAGCTTCTCTGGGCTAGAGCAGTACTTC

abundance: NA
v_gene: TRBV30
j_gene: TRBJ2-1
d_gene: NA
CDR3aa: CAWSVREYNEQFF
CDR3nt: TGTGCCTGGAGTGTACGAGAGTACAATGAGCAGTTCTTC

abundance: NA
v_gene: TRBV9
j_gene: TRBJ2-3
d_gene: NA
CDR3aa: CASTKSSTDTQYF
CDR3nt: TGTGCCAGCACCAAGTCCAGCACAGATACGCAGTATTTT

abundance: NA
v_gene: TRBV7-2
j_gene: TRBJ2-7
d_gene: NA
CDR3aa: CASSHGGWGSYEQYF
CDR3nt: TGTGCCAGCAGCCACGGGGGATGGGGCTCCTACGAGCAGTACTTC

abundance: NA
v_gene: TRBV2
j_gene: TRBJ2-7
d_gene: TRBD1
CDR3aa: CASSRDSSYEQYF
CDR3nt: TGTGCCAGCAGCAGGGACAGCTCCTACGAGCAGTACTTC

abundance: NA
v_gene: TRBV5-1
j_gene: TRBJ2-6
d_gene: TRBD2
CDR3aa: CASSFPGLAGAAGANVLTF
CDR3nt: TGCGCCAGCAGCTTCCCGGGACTAGCGGGCGCCGCCGGGGCCAACGTCCTGACTTTC

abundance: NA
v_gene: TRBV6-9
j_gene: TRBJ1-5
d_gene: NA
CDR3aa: CASRASENQPQHF
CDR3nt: TGTGCCAGCCGAGCTAGCGAAAACCAGCCCCAGCATTTT

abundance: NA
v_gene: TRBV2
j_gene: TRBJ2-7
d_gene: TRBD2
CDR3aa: CASKTSGGAVYEQYF
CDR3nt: TGTGCCAGCAAGACTAGCGGGGGGGCGGTCTACGAGCAGTACTTC

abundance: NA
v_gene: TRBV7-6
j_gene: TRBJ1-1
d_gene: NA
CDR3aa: CASSLVTEGTEAFF
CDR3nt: TGTGCCAGCAGCTTAGTGACAGAGGGCACTGAAGCTTTCTTT

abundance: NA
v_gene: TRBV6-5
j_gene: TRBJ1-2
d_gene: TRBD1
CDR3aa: CASSYGTGGDYGYTF
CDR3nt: TGTGCCAGCAGTTACGGGACAGGGGGAGACTATGGCTACACCTTC

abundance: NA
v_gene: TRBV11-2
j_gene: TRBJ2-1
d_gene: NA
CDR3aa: CASSLIRGRALGNEQFF
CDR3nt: TGTGCCAGCAGCTTAATTCGGGGGCGCGCGTTAGGCAATGAGCAGTTCTTC

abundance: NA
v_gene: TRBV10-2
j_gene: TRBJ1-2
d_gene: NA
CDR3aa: CASSGSGRRGYGYTF
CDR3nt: TGCGCCAGCAGTGGGTCCGGACGTCGAGGCTATGGCTACACCTTC

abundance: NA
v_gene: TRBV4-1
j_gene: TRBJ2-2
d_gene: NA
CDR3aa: CASRTQGRGTGELFF
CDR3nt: TGCGCCAGCCGAACACAGGGTCGGGGAACCGGGGAGCTGTTTTTT

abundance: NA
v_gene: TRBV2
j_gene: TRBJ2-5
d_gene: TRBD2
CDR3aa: CASSDPGLALGSETQYF
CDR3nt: TGTGCCAGCAGTGACCCGGGACTAGCTTTAGGTTCGGAGACCCAGTACTTC

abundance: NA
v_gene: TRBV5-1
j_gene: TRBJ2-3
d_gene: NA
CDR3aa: CASGMASGIDTQYF
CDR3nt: TGCGCCAGCGGTATGGCCAGCGGCATAGATACGCAGTATTTT